This TCR beta chain was profiled in a study of blood T cells in healthy people across ages. CDR3 length: 13 residues. Germline V gene data show CDR1 as MNHEY and CDR2 as SVGEGT. Healthy Russian Caucasian donors spanned ages about 6 to 100 years. This clonotype was counted only a few times. Then a second PCR, running about 6 to 12 cycles, was carried out with a sample-barcoded 5' primer and a J-beta primer mix. MiXCR, run by TCRdb on the 5' RACE reads, gives a single entry per CDR3 protein. Of 1.5 million to 2 million distinct CDR3 sequences listed, 30% to 35% are singletons. The genes are TRBV6-2 or TRBV6-3 and TRBJ2-5; D possibly corresponds to TRBD1 (5 bases). Matching the DNA end better, TRBJ2-7 makes the J call doubtful. The receptor was derived from a young woman in good health. Source material: blood. CDR3 DNA: TGTGCCAGCAGCTCCAAGGGGATCTACGAGCAGTACTTC. This codes for CASSSKGIYEQYF.